This entry lists 32 T cell receptor beta chains sequenced from one sample in a study of blood T cell repertoires in COVID-19. Clones were read by immunoSEQ multiplex PCR, and TCRdb kept only the in-frame ones, dropping some. The table records about 98,000 clones, 91% of them present only once. Sequencing was done on a sample of peripheral blood. Receptors were obtained from a man aged 18-30 years with acute or convalescent COVID-19.

The chain employs TRBV7-9 and TRBJ2-1, with 7 bases fitting TRBD1. The CDR3 consists of 17 residues. V dropped 5 bases and J dropped 4; count of bases not matched to a gene: 14. CDR1 is SEHNR, CDR2 FQNEAQ, per germline (reference sequence). CDR3 bases: TGTGCCAGCAGCCTCCAGACAGGGATCGCGGCATACAATGAGCAGTTCTTC. It specifies CASSLQTGIAAYNEQFF.

This sequence joins TRBV4-1 and TRBJ1-2; D call uncertain. V dropped 0 bases and J dropped 3 bases, with 11 bases sitting between them. This CDR3 has 15 residues. Germline V gene data show CDR1 as MGHRA and CDR2 as YSYEKL. The CDR3 protein is CASSQELAGHYGYTF. The CDR3 DNA is TGCGCCAGCAGCCAAGAGCTGGCAGGCCACTATGGCTACACCTTC.

This rearrangement joins TRBV19 to TRBJ1-1, with D perhaps TRBD1 (6 bases). V shed 3 bases and J shed 0 bases, with 14 bases lying between them. CDR1 and CDR2 (germline): LNHDA, SQIVND (reference sequence). This CDR3 is built from 16 residues. The CDR3 loop is CASSIRGLAMNTEAFF. CDR3 DNA: TGTGCCAGTAGTATCAGGGGATTGGCCATGAACACTGAAGCTTTCTTT.

V is TRBV5-4 and J is TRBJ1-1; TRBD1 aligns across 8 bases. CDR1 and CDR2 from the germline V gene are SGHNT and YYREEE (reference sequence). CDR3 length equals 14 residues. V lost 4 bases and J lost 5; bases outside the gene matches: 7. In DNA form, the CDR3 reads TGTGCCAGCAGCCTACGACAGGGGATAACTGAAGCTTTCTTT. Its translation is CASSLRQGITEAFF.

Here the CDR3 reads CASSVPGWDEQYF. DNA of the CDR3: TGTGCCAGCAGTGTACCAGGGTGGGACGAGCAGTACTTC. V is TRBV2 and J is TRBJ2-7, with D possibly TRBD1 on 5 matching bases. V was clipped by 4 bases and J by 5 bases, with 12 bases between them. There are 13 residues in the CDR3. Germline loops: CDR1 SNHLY, CDR2 FYNNEI.

The J gene is TRBJ2-2, the V gene TRBV9; possibly TRBD1 for D (6 bases). The CDR3 loop spans 16 amino acids. In germline, CDR1 is SGDLS, CDR2 YYNGEE. V lost 2 bases and J 2 bases, leaving 13 bases between the germline ends. CDR3 loop: CASSVPRGRNTGELFF. The CDR3 nucleotides read TGTGCCAGCAGCGTCCCGAGGGGGAGAAACACCGGGGAGCTGTTTTTT.

The V and J genes are TRBV29-1 and TRBJ2-7; the match to TRBD1 covers 7 bases. Germline V gene lookup returns CDR1 SQVTM and CDR2 ANQGSEA. The junction had 7 bases not matched to a gene; V was cut back by 0 bases and J by 2 bases. This CDR3 region has 15 residues. The CDR3 DNA sequence: TGCAGCGTTGAAGATCGCGGACAGGCTACCTACGAGCAGTACTTC. Protein: CSVEDRGQATYEQYF.

This rearrangement joins TRBV19 to TRBJ2-7, with 9 bases matching TRBD1. The CDR3 has 16 residues. Germline lookup yields CDR1 LNHDA and CDR2 SQIVND (reference sequence). The V gene end was trimmed by 7 bases and the J gene end by 5 bases; junction bases not matched to a gene: 15. CDR3 protein: CASNPPGQGRRNEQYF. The CDR3 bases are TGTGCCAGTAATCCCCCGGGACAGGGTCGGCGGAACGAGCAGTACTTC.

The chain couples TRBV14 to TRBJ2-7; 8 bases line up with TRBD2. CDR1 is SGHDN, CDR2 FVKESK, per germline. The CDR3 has 14 amino acids. Unmatched junction bases numbered 6, after V lost 1 base and J lost 7 bases. The CDR3 reads CASSQASGRGEQYF. The CDR3 DNA reads TGTGCCAGCAGCCAAGCAAGCGGGAGAGGGGAGCAGTACTTC.

V is TRBV7-9 and J is TRBJ1-4; TRBD1 agrees at 9 bases. Germline CDR1 and CDR2: SEHNR and FQNEAQ (reference sequence). V lost 5 bases and J lost 11; bases outside the gene matches: 18. The CDR3 runs 17 residues. CDR3 in amino acids: CASSATGQGVYRDKLFF. The CDR3 region has the DNA TGTGCCAGCAGCGCTACGGGACAGGGCGTGTACCGTGACAAACTGTTTTTT.

The DNA for the CDR3 is TGTGCCAGCAGCCAAGGCCAGGCGATCTATGGCTACACCTTC. Translating it yields CASSQGQAIYGYTF. The V gene is TRBV3-1 (or the pseudogene TRBV3-2), the J gene TRBJ1-2, with no clear D. This CDR3 has 14 residues. CDR1 and CDR2 (germline): LGHDT, YNNKEL (reference sequence). With 1 base removed from V and 4 bases from J, the gap between germline ends came to 10 bases.

The chain is built from TRBV3-1 (or the pseudogene TRBV3-2) and TRBJ2-1; 12 nucleotides agree with TRBD2. Germline V gene sequence: CDR1 LGHDT, CDR2 YNNKEL (reference sequence). The CDR3 sequence is 15 residues long. Trimming at V came to 5 bases and at J to 10 bases, leaving 9 bases not matched to a gene. CDR3 coding DNA: TGTGCCAGCAGCGGACGACTAGCGGGAGTAACAGAGCAGTTCTTC. Translated, it gives CASSGRLAGVTEQFF.

This sequence joins TRBV9 and TRBJ1-2; 9 bases map to TRBD1. From germline, CDR1 is SGDLS and CDR2 YYNGEE. There are 13 residues in the CDR3. With 3 bases clipped from V and 7 bases from J, the junction kept 4 bases outside the gene matches. CDR3 in amino acids: CASSGTGAGGYTF. The CDR3 bases are TGTGCCAGCAGCGGGACAGGGGCGGGTGGCTACACCTTC.

This chain uses TRBV5-1 with TRBJ1-1, with 7 bases identical to TRBD1. Germline-derived CDR1 and CDR2 are SGHRS and YFSETQ. The V gene end was trimmed by 0 bases and the J gene end by 0 bases; junction bases not matched to a gene: 5. CDR3 length: 16 amino acids. CDR3 nucleotide sequence: TGCGCCAGCAGCTTGGGAGGGGGCGGCATGAACACTGAAGCTTTCTTT. Its translation is CASSLGGGGMNTEAFF.

The genes are TRBV5-1 and TRBJ2-7, with 7 bases aligning to TRBD1. V was pared by 4 bases and J by 2 bases, with 18 bases of the junction left unmatched. Per the germline V gene, CDR1 is SGHRS and CDR2 is YFSETQ. CDR3 length equals 18 residues. CDR3 loop: CASSSRDSNPPRTYEQYF. As DNA, the CDR3 is TGCGCCAGCAGCAGCCGGGACAGTAACCCTCCGAGAACCTACGAGCAGTACTTC.

The J gene is TRBJ1-3, the V gene TRBV24-1; D not certain. The germline gives CDR1 KGHDR, CDR2 SFDVKD. The CDR3 totals 18 residues. With 0 bases removed from V and 0 bases from J, the gap between germline ends came to 14 bases. This CDR3 is CATSDLVSEHISGNTIYF. CDR3 bases: TGTGCCACCAGTGATTTGGTGTCGGAGCATATCTCTGGAAACACCATATATTTT.

The CDR3 DNA reads as TGCGCCAGCAGCTTTGAGGCTGGTCTCTACAATGAGCAGTTCTTC. This gives the protein CASSFEAGLYNEQFF. This rearrangement joins TRBV5-1 to TRBJ2-1; no definite D call. V lost 2 bases to trimming and J lost 3 bases, with 12 bases between them. Germline V CDR1 and CDR2: SGHRS, YFSETQ. The CDR3 runs 15 residues.

The rearrangement links TRBV5-8 to TRBJ2-3, with 11 bases that match TRBD2. CDR3 length equals 15 residues. V was pared by 3 bases and J by 3 bases, with 3 bases of the junction left unmatched. Per germline, CDR1 SGHTS and CDR2 YDEGEE. The CDR3 sequence: CASSSRLAGTDTQYF. The CDR3 bases are TGTGCCAGCAGCTCCCGACTAGCGGGAACAGATACGCAGTATTTT.

This clone was recorded once. The chain uses TRBV19 and TRBJ1-5; D unclear. Germline lookup yields CDR1 LNHDA and CDR2 SQIVND (reference sequence). V was clipped by 1 base and J by 0 bases, with 16 bases between them. The CDR3 runs 18 residues. The CDR3 nucleotides read TGTGCCAGTAGTATAGTTGACTTAATCCCTTATAGCAATCAGCCCCAGCATTTT. Translation: CASSIVDLIPYSNQPQHF.

This clone was observed a single time. V is TRBV18 and J is TRBJ1-2, with TRBD1 matching over 7 bases. The CDR3 spans 15 residues. V shed 3 bases, J shed 4 bases, and the junction held 8 bases outside the gene matches. Germline-derived CDR1 and CDR2 are KGHSH and LQKENI. CDR3 residues: CASSPAGDSFYGYTF. CDR3 nucleotides: TGTGCCAGCTCACCCGCCGGGGACAGCTTCTATGGCTACACCTTC.

The V and J genes are TRBV27 and TRBJ2-2, with TRBD1 matching over 7 bases. CDR1 is MNHEY and CDR2 is SMNVEV in the germline V gene (reference sequence). The J segment lost 2 bases and the V segment lost 5 bases, leaving 8 bases of the junction unmatched. CDR3 length equals 16 residues. The CDR3 coding sequence is TGTGCCAGCAGTCCGAGAACAGGGGTAAACACCGGGGAGCTGTTTTTT. Amino acid sequence: CASSPRTGVNTGELFF.

J is TRBJ1-5 and V is TRBV18; weak D call: TRBD1 (6 bases). In germline, CDR1 is KGHSH, CDR2 LQKENI. The CDR3 has 15 residues. The V and J ends lost 4 bases and 0 bases respectively, with 10 bases between them. CDR3 amino acids: CASSQTGLSNQPQHF. CDR3 nucleotide sequence: TGTGCCAGCTCACAGACAGGACTTAGCAATCAGCCCCAGCATTTT.

This chain links TRBV10-3 with TRBJ2-1, with no clear D. CDR1 is ENHRY and CDR2 is SYGVKD in the germline V gene. The V gene lost 4 bases and the J gene lost 5 bases, with 6 bases spanning the gap. The CDR3 loop spans 12 amino acids. In DNA form, the CDR3 reads TGTGCCATCAGTGTTTCAAACAATGAGCAGTTCTTC. Translating it yields CAISVSNNEQFF.

At least ten counts were recorded for this clone. The chain links TRBV30 to TRBJ1-1; maybe TRBD1 (6 bases). This CDR3 comprises 12 residues. Trimming pared 4 bases from V and 10 bases from J, leaving 16 bases between. Germline lookup yields CDR1 GTSNPN and CDR2 SVGIG (reference sequence). The CDR3 nucleotides are TGTGCCTGGACCCCAGACGGGGGGCGAGCTTTCTTT. Translating it yields CAWTPDGGRAFF.

V gene TRBV27 combines with J gene TRBJ2-5; TRBD1 is a possible D gene (5 bases). The germline CDR1 and CDR2 sequences are MNHEY and SMNVEV (reference sequence). The CDR3 sequence is 11 residues long. Between the trimmed V and J ends, which lost 4 bases and 5 bases, there was a span of 5 bases. CDR3 residues: CASSSGETQYF. The CDR3 DNA sequence: TGTGCCAGCAGTTCAGGGGAGACCCAGTACTTC.

The chain combines TRBV7-6 with TRBJ1-4; D remains unclear. The germline gives CDR1 SGHVS, CDR2 FNYEAQ. Trimming took 2 bases from V and 5 from J, leaving 18 bases between them. The CDR3 length is 17 residues. CDR3 amino acids: CASSLNSPQWQNEKLFF. Here the CDR3 DNA reads TGTGCCAGCAGCTTAAACAGCCCCCAATGGCAAAATGAAAAACTGTTTTTT.

CDR3 coding DNA: TGCAGCGTCGGGGGGGGCTCATCCTGGGGAGCTTTCTTT. This translates into CSVGGGSSWGAFF. The chain recombines TRBV29-1 with TRBJ1-1; D may be TRBD1 (6 bases). Germline CDR1 is SQVTM and CDR2 is ANQGSEA. V lost 6 bases and J lost 10, with 21 bases in between. The CDR3 contains 13 residues.

The chain recombines TRBV11-2 with TRBJ1-2; 9 nucleotides match TRBD1. In germline, CDR1 is SGHAT, CDR2 FQNNGV. The trim removed 1 base at V and 2 bases at J, leaving 5 bases unmatched. The CDR3 spans 16 residues. CDR3 DNA sequence: TGTGCCAGCAGCTTAGGGGGGGGACAGGGAAACTATGGCTACACCTTC. Its translation: CASSLGGGQGNYGYTF.

The rearrangement links TRBV7-8 to TRBJ2-3; 9 bases line up with TRBD1. The V gene's germline CDR1 is SGHVS and CDR2 FQNEAQ. This CDR3 contains 15 residues. J lost 2 bases, V lost 8 bases, and 8 bases had no gene match. CDR3 DNA sequence: TGTGCCAGCCAAGGCCGGGACAGGGACACAGATACGCAGTATTTT. This sequence encodes CASQGRDRDTDTQYF.

This chain joins TRBV15 and TRBJ2-1, with D possibly TRBD2 on 7 matching bases. Germline CDR1 is LNHNV and CDR2 is YYDKDF (reference sequence). The CDR3 is 15 residues long. Trimming left V 5 bases short and J 7 bases short, with 18 bases between. CDR3: CATSAGAGAPNEQFF. The CDR3 nucleotides read TGTGCCACCAGCGCCGGGGCGGGGGCTCCAAATGAGCAGTTCTTC.

This clone was picked up a small number of times. The V call is TRBV18, the J call TRBJ1-4, with 8 bases identical to TRBD1. Germline-derived CDR1 and CDR2 are KGHSH and LQKENI. This CDR3 contains 14 residues. V was clipped by 6 bases and J by 4 bases; unmatched bases: 4. As DNA, the CDR3 is TGTGCCAGCTCTCAGGACAGGGTTAATGAAAAACTGTTTTTT. This encodes CASSQDRVNEKLFF. Full variable domain (rest looked up from reference TRBV18 and TRBJ1-4): NAGVMQNPRHLVRRRGQEARLRCSPMKGHSHVYWYRQLPEEGLKFMVYLQKENIIDESGMPKERFSAEFPKEGPSILRIQQVVRGDSAAYFCASSQDRVNEKLFFGSGTQLSVL.

The sample holds one count of this clone. V and J are TRBV14 and TRBJ2-1; perhaps TRBD1 as D (5 bases). Per germline, CDR1 SGHDN and CDR2 FVKESK. Trimming left V 4 bases short and J 7 bases short, with 14 bases between. The CDR3 is 14 amino acids. CDR3 bases: TGTGCCAGCAGCCCCCGAGCAGGGCTAAATGAGCAGTTCTTC. Its protein product is CASSPRAGLNEQFF.